This passage covers 14 T cell receptor beta chains from one sample sequenced in a study of memory CD4+ T cells and cytomegalovirus serostatus. Using immunoSEQ multiplex PCR, the repertoire was profiled, and TCRdb retains in-frame clones only, with some absent. The data show approximately 61,000 clones, with 82% seen just once and about 0.8% held by the top ten. The sort gate was single viable CD3+CD4+CD8-CD45RO+ cells for memory CD4+ T cells. Sequenced sample: memory CD4+ T cells from blood. The receptor source for this set is an adult in good health and CMV-seronegative.

This sequence joins TRBV18 and TRBJ1-4; TRBD1 agrees at 9 bases. Germline V CDR1 and CDR2: KGHSH, LQKENI. The J segment lost 6 bases and the V segment lost 5 bases, leaving 4 bases of the junction unmatched. The length of the CDR3 is 14 residues. CDR3: CASSKTGGDEKLFF. The CDR3 DNA sequence: TGTGCCAGCTCAAAAACAGGGGGCGATGAAAAACTGTTTTTT.

The chain carries TRBV5-1 and TRBJ2-3; D remains ambiguous. This CDR3 contains 15 residues. The germline V and J ends were trimmed by 0 bases and 2 bases, with 10 bases remaining between them. CDR1 is SGHRS, CDR2 YFSETQ, per germline. As DNA, the CDR3 is TGCGCCAGCAGCTTGGGGAGCATACTCACAGATACGCAGTATTTT. It specifies CASSLGSILTDTQYF.

V gene TRBV1 combines with J gene TRBJ2-7; the table's D call, TRBD2, was not checked against the DNA. TRBV1 is a known pseudogene. The CDR3 sequence is 20 residues long. The CDR3 region is CTSSQLGLAGEFDQSYEQYF. For the CDR3, the DNA is TGCACCAGCAGCCAACTAGGGCTAGCGGGAGAATTTGACCAATCCTACGAGCAGTACTTC.

CDR3 in DNA: TGTGCCAGCAGTTCCCCGACAGGGATCACAGATACGCAGTATTTT. Its translation is CASSSPTGITDTQYF. The gene calls are TRBV6-6 and TRBJ2-3; 7 bases agree with TRBD1. Germline V gene data show CDR1 as MNHNY and CDR2 as SVGAGI (reference sequence). Germline trimming cut 4 bases from V and 2 bases from J; bases unmatched to any gene: 6. This CDR3 has 15 amino acids.

This clone has only one observation. CDR3 amino acids: CASSGTGGGRELFF. The DNA of the CDR3 is TGTGCCAGCAGTGGGACAGGGGGCGGGAGGGAGCTGTTTTTT. The gene calls are TRBV6-6 and TRBJ2-2; 12 positions match TRBD1. With V trimmed by 5 bases and J by 9 bases, 4 bases remained unmatched. Germline V gives CDR1 MNHNY, CDR2 SVGAGI (reference sequence). The CDR3 totals 14 residues.

The chain uses TRBV18 and TRBJ1-1; D may be TRBD1 (6 bases). Germline CDR1 is KGHSH and CDR2 is LQKENI. The ends were cut back, 3 bases at V and 4 bases at J, with 21 bases in the middle. This CDR3 contains 17 residues. The CDR3: CASSPNYRVELATEAFF. The CDR3 bases are TGTGCCAGCTCACCGAACTACAGGGTGGAGTTGGCCACTGAAGCTTTCTTT.

V usage is TRBV29-1 and J usage is TRBJ2-1; 8 bases line up with TRBD2. There are 15 residues in the CDR3. Per germline, CDR1 SQVTM and CDR2 ANQGSEA. With V trimmed by 6 bases and J by 6 bases, 13 bases remained unmatched. The CDR3 reads CSVARTSGQVNEQFF. As DNA, the CDR3 is TGCAGCGTGGCAAGAACTAGCGGTCAGGTCAATGAGCAGTTCTTC.

V usage is TRBV7-9 and J usage is TRBJ1-1; maybe TRBD1 (6 bases). Germline assignment: CDR1 SEHNR and CDR2 FQNEAQ (reference sequence). V was trimmed by 5 bases and J by 0 bases, leaving 10 bases between them. There are 14 residues in the CDR3. The CDR3, as DNA: TGTGCCAGCAGCGTTGGACAGTTGAACACTGAAGCTTTCTTT. Protein product: CASSVGQLNTEAFF.

The chain joins TRBV18 to TRBJ1-2, with 8 bases aligning to TRBD1. Germline CDR1 KGHSH, CDR2 LQKENI. The CDR3 covers 12 residues. Trimming cost V 3 bases and J 8 bases; bases outside gene matches: 2. CDR3 sequence (DNA): TGTGCCAGCTCACCTAGGACAGGGGGCTACACCTTC. Translating it yields CASSPRTGGYTF.

The J gene is TRBJ2-1, the V gene TRBV11-2, with TRBD2 matching 11 bases. Germline values: CDR1 SGHAT, CDR2 FQNNGV. The length of the CDR3 is 17 residues. Trimming took 0 bases from V and 7 from J; bases not matched to a gene: 8. The CDR3 sequence is CASSLDLGSGRVNEQFF. CDR3 DNA sequence: TGTGCCAGCAGCTTAGATCTCGGTAGCGGGAGGGTTAATGAGCAGTTCTTC. The variable domain in full, with the rest retrieved from reference TRBV11-2 and TRBJ2-1, is EAGVAQSPRYKIIEKRQSVAFWCNPISGHATLYWYQQILGQGPKLLIQFQNNGVVDDSQLPKDRFSAERLKGVDSTLKIQPAKLEDSAVYLCASSLDLGSGRVNEQFFGPGTRLTVL.

The rearrangement links TRBV5-1 to TRBJ2-3; 14 bases fit TRBD2. Germline values: CDR1 SGHRS, CDR2 YFSETQ. With V trimmed by 4 bases and J by 9 bases, 4 bases remained unmatched. The CDR3 sequence is 14 residues long. CDR3: CASSPTSGRATQYF. DNA of the CDR3: TGCGCCAGCAGCCCGACTAGCGGGAGGGCCACGCAGTATTTT.

V and J are TRBV6-1 and TRBJ1-6; 8 nucleotides agree with TRBD1. Trimming at V came to 9 bases and at J to 7 bases, leaving 8 bases not matched to a gene. CDR1 and CDR2 from the germline V gene are MNHNS and SASEGT. The CDR3 spans 14 residues. CDR3 in amino acids: CARLRDRWNSPLHF. The CDR3 bases are TGTGCCAGATTACGGGACAGGTGGAATTCACCCCTCCACTTT.

This rearrangement joins TRBV13 to TRBJ2-3, with 7 bases matching TRBD1. CDR1 is PRHDT and CDR2 is FYEKMQ in the germline V gene (reference sequence). The CDR3 has 13 amino acids. V lost 4 bases, J lost 4 bases, and 2 bases stayed unmatched. CDR3 sequence: CASSSTGSDTQYF. The CDR3 DNA reads as TGTGCCAGCAGCTCGACAGGGTCAGATACGCAGTATTTT.

J is TRBJ2-5 and V is TRBV6-1; D is possibly TRBD1 or TRBD2 (6 bases each). Germline values: CDR1 MNHNS, CDR2 SASEGT. The CDR3 runs 15 residues. V lost 5 bases and J 7 bases, leaving 20 bases between the germline ends. The CDR3 coding sequence is TGTGCCAGCAGTCCCACAGGCACGGGGGCTGGGACCCAGTACTTC. As protein: CASSPTGTGAGTQYF.